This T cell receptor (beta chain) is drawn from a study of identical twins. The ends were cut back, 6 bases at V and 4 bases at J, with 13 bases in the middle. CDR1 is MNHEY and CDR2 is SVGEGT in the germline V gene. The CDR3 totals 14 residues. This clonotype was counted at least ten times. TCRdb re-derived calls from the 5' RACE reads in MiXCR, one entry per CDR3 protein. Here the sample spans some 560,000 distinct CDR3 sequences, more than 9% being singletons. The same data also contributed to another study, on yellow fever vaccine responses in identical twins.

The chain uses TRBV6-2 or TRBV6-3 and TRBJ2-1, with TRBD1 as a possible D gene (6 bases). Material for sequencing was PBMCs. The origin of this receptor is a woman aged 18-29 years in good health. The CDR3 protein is CASRGQQTYNEQFF. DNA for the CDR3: TGTGCCAGCAGAGGACAGCAGACGTACAATGAGCAGTTCTTC.